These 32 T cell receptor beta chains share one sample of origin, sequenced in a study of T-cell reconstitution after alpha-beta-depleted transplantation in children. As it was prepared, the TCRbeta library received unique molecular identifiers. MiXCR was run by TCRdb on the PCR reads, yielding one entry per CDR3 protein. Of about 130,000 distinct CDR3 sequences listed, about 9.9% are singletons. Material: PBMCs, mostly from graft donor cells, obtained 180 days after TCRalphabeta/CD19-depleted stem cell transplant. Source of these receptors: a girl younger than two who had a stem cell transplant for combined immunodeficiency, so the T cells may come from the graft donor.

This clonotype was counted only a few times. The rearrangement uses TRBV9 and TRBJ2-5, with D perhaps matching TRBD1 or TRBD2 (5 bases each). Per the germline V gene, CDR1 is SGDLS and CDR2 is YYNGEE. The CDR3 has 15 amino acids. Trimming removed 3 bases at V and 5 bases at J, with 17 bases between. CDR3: CASSARDAGYETQYF. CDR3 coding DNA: TGTGCCAGCAGCGCAAGGGACGCAGGGTATGAGACCCAGTACTTC.

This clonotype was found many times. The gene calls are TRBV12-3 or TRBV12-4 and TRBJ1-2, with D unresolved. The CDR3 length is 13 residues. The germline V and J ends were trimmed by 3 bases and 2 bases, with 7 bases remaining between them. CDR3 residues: CASSFKGNYGYTF. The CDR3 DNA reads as TGTGCCAGCAGTTTCAAAGGGAACTATGGCTACACCTTC.

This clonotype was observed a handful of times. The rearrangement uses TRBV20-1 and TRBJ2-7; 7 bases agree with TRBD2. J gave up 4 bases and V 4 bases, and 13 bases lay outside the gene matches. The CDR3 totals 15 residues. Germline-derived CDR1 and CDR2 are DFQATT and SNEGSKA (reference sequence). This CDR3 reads CSATPLWEGGYEQYF. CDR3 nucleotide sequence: TGCAGTGCTACCCCTTTATGGGAGGGCGGGTACGAGCAGTACTTC.

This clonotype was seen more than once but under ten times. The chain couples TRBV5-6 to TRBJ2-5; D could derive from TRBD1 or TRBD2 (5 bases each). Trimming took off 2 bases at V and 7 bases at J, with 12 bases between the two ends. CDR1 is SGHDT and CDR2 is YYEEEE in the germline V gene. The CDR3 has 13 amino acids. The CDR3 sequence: CASSFEGRRTQYF. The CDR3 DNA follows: TGTGCCAGCAGCTTTGAGGGACGAAGGACCCAGTACTTC.

For the CDR3, the DNA is TGTGCCAGCAGCCGTGGACAGGGTAACTATGGCTACACCTTC. The encoded protein is CASSRGQGNYGYTF. V and J are TRBV7-2 and TRBJ1-2, with 8 bases matching TRBD1. This CDR3 has 14 residues. CDR1 is SGHTA, CDR2 FQGNSA, per germline. Losses at the gene ends were 5 bases for V and 1 base for J; bases not matched to a gene: 3.

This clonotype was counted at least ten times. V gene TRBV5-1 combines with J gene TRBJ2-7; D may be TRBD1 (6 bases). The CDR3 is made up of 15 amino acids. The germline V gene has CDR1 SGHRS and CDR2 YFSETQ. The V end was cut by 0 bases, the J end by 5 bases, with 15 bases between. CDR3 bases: TGCGCCAGCAGCTTGGCCCCACAGGGAAGGAACGAGCAGTACTTC. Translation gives CASSLAPQGRNEQYF.

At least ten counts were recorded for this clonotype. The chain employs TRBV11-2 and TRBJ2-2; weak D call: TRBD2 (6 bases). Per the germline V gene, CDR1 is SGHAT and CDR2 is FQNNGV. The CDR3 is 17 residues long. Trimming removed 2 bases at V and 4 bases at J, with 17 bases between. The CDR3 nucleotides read TGTGCCAGCAGCTTAAGGGCGGGATCGGAGAGCACCGGGGAGCTGTTTTTT. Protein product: CASSLRAGSESTGELFF.

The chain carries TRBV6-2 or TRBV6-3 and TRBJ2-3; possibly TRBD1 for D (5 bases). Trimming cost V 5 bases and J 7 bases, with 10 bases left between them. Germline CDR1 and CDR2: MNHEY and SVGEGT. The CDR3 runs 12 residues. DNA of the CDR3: TGTGCCAGCAGTAACCAGGGAAATACGCAGTATTTT. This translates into CASSNQGNTQYF.

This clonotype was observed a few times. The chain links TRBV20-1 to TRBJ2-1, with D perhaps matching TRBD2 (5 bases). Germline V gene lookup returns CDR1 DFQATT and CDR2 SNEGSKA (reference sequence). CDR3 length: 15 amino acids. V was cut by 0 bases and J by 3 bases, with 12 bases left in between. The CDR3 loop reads CSARDTRTDYNEQFF. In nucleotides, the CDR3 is TGCAGTGCTAGAGATACGCGGACTGACTACAATGAGCAGTTCTTC.

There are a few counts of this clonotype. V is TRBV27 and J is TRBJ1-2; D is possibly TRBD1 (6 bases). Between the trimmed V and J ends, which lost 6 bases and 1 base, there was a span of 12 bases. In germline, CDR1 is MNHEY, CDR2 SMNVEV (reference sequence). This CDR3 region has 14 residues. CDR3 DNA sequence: TGTGCCAGCAGCCCGATAGGGGGTAACTATGGCTACACCTTC. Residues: CASSPIGGNYGYTF.

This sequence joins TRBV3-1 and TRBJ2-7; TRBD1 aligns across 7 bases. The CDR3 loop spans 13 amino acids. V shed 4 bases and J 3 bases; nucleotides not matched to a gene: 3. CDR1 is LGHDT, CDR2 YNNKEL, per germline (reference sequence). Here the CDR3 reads CASSRRDSYEQYF. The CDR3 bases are TGTGCCAGCAGCCGACGGGACAGCTACGAGCAGTACTTC.

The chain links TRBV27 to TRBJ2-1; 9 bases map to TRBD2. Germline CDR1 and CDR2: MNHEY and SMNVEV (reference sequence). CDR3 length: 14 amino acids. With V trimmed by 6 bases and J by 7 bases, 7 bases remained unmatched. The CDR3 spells CASRGGLAGNEQFF. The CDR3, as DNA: TGTGCCAGCAGGGGGGGACTAGCAGGAAATGAGCAGTTCTTC.

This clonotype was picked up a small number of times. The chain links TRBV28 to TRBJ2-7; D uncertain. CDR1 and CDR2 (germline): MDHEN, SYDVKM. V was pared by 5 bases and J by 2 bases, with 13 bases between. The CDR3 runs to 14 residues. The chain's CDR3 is CASSALGKTYEQYF. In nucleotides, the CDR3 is TGTGCCAGCAGTGCCCTGGGGAAAACCTACGAGCAGTACTTC.

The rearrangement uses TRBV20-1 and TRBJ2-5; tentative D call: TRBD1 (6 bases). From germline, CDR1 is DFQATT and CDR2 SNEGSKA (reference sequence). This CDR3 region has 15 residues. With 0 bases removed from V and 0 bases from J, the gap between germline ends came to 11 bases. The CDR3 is CSARDPTGYQETQYF. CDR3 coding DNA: TGCAGTGCTAGAGACCCTACAGGGTACCAAGAGACCCAGTACTTC.

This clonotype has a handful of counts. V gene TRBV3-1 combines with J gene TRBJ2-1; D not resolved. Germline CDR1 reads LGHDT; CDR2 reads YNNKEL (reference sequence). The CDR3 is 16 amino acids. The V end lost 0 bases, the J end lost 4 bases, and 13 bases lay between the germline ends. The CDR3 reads CASSQDRCGEYNEQFF. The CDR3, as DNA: TGTGCCAGCAGCCAAGATCGGTGCGGCGAGTACAATGAGCAGTTCTTC.

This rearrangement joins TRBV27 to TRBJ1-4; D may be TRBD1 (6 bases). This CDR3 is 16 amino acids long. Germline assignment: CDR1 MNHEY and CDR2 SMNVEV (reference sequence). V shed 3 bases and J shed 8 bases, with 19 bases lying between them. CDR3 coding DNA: TGTGCCAGCAGTTTTTTATCAGGGGAAGTGAAAGAAAAACTGTTTTTT. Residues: CASSFLSGEVKEKLFF.

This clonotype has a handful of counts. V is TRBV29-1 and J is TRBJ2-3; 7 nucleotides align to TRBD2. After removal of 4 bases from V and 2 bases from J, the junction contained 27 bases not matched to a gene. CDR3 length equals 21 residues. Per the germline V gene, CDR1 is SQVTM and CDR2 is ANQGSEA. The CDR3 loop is CSVVFPQWASGSRRATDTQYF. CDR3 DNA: TGCAGCGTTGTATTCCCCCAGTGGGCTAGCGGATCCCGGAGGGCCACAGATACGCAGTATTTT.

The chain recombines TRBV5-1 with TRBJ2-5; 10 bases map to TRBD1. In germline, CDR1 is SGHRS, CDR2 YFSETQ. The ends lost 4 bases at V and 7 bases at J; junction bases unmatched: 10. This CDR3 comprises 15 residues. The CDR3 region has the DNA TGCGCCAGCAGCGCGACAGGGGGCGCTTTGTTGACCCAGTACTTC. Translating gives CASSATGGALLTQYF.

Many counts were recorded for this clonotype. DNA for the CDR3: TGTGCCAGCAGGGACAGGGGCGGCGCAGATACGCAGTATTTT. Translating it yields CASRDRGGADTQYF. The gene calls are TRBV6-1 and TRBJ2-3; TRBD1 agrees at 9 bases. This CDR3 is 14 amino acids long. J was trimmed by 4 bases and V by 6 bases; bases with no gene match: 5. In germline, CDR1 is MNHNS, CDR2 SASEGT.

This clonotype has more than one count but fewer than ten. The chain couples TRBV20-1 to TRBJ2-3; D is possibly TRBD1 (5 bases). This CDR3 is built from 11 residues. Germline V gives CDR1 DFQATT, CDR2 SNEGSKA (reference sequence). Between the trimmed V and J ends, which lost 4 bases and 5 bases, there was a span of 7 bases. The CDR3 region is CSAIRVDTQYF. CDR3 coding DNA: TGCAGTGCTATCAGGGTAGATACGCAGTATTTT.

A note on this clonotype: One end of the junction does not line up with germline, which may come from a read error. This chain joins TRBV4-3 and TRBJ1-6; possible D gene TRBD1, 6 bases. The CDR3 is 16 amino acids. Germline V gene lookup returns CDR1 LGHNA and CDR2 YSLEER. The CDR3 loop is CATSQDRGSYNSPLHF. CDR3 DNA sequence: TGCGCCACCAGCCAAGATAGGGGGTCCTATAATTCACCCCTCCACTTT.

The CDR3 DNA sequence: TGCGCCAGCAGCTTGGTTTCAGGGAATAACTATGGCTACACCTTC. This sequence encodes CASSLVSGNNYGYTF. The chain links TRBV5-1 to TRBJ1-2; tentatively, D is TRBD1 (5 bases). The length of the CDR3 is 15 residues. CDR1 is SGHRS and CDR2 is YFSETQ in the germline V gene. The ends were cut back, 0 bases at V and 1 base at J, with 10 bases in the middle. Based on the CDR3 plus reference TRBV5-1 and TRBJ1-2, the full variable domain is KAGVTQTPRYLIKTRGQQVTLSCSPISGHRSVSWYQQTPGQGLQFLFEYFSETQRNKGNFPGRFSGRQFSNSRSEMNVSTLELGDSALYLCASSLVSGNNYGYTFGSGTRLTVV.

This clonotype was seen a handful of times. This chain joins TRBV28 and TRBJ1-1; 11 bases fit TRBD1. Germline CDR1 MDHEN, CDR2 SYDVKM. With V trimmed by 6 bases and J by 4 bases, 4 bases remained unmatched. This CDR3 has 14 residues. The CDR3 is CASSRDRGATEAFF. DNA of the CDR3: TGTGCCAGCAGCAGGGACAGGGGGGCCACTGAAGCTTTCTTT.

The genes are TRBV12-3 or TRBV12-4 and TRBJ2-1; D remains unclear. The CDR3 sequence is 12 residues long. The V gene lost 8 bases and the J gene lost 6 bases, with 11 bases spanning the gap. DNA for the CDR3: TGTGCCAGCCGTCCTCGGAGCAATGAGCAGTTCTTC. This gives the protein CASRPRSNEQFF.

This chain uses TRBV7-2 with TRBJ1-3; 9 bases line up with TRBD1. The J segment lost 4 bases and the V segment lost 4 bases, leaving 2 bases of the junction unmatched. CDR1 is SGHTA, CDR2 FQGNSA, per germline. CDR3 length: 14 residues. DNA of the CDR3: TGTGCCAGCAGCTGGACAGGGGCCGGAAACACCATATATTTT. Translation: CASSWTGAGNTIYF.

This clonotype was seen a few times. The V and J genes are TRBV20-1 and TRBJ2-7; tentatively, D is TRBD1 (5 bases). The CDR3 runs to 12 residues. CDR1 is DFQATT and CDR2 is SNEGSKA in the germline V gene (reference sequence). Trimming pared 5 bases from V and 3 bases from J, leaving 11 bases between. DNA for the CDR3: TGCAGTGCTTCCAGGACATTCTACGAGCAGTACTTC. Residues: CSASRTFYEQYF.

The CDR3 DNA sequence: TGCAGCGCAGGACAGGGGGGGGCAACTAATGAAAAACTGTTTTTT. It specifies CSAGQGGATNEKLFF. The chain uses TRBV29-1 and TRBJ1-4; 10 bases are a match to TRBD1. Trimming at V came to 7 bases and at J to 0 bases, leaving 5 bases not matched to a gene. CDR3 size: 15 residues. Germline V gene sequence: CDR1 SQVTM, CDR2 ANQGSEA. Variable domain in full (rest from reference TRBV29-1 and TRBJ1-4): SAVISQKPSRDICQRGTSLTIQCQVDSQVTMMFWYRQQPGQSLTLIATANQGSEATYESGFVIDKFPISRPNLTFSTLTVSNMSPEDSSIYLCSAGQGGATNEKLFFGSGTQLSVL.

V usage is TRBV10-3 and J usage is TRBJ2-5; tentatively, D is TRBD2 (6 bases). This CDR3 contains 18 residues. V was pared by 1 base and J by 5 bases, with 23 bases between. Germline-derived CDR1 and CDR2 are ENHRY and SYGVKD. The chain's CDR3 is CAISEFYSPGRAGETQYF. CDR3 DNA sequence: TGTGCCATCAGTGAGTTCTACAGCCCCGGTAGGGCGGGGGAGACCCAGTACTTC.

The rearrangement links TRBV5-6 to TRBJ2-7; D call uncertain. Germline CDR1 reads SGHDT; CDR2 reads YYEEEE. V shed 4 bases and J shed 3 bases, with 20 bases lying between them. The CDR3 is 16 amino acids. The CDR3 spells CASSLPLTKGNYEQYF. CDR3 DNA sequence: TGTGCCAGCAGCCTCCCTCTTACCAAAGGCAACTACGAGCAGTACTTC.

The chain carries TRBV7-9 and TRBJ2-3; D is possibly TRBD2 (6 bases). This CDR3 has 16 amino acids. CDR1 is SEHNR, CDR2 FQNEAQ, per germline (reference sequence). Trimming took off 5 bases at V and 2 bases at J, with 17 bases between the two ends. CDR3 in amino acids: CASSPTGGRITDTQYF. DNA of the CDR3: TGTGCCAGCAGCCCCACCGGGGGACGGATCACAGATACGCAGTATTTT.

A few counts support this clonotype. CDR3 sequence reads: CSVELQSVEAFF. CDR3 sequence (DNA): TGCAGCGTTGAATTGCAGAGCGTAGAAGCTTTCTTT. The gene calls are TRBV29-1 and TRBJ1-1, with no clear D. V dropped 2 bases and J dropped 8 bases, with 12 bases sitting between them. The CDR3 is 12 residues long. Germline loops: CDR1 SQVTM, CDR2 ANQGSEA.

The CDR3 sequence: CAISLAGLNTGELFF. In DNA form, the CDR3 reads TGTGCCATCAGTTTGGCAGGATTGAACACCGGGGAGCTGTTTTTT. The chain has TRBV10-3 and TRBJ2-2; D is unresolved. Trimming pared 5 bases from V and 1 base from J, leaving 11 bases between. Germline V gene lookup returns CDR1 ENHRY and CDR2 SYGVKD. This CDR3 is 15 amino acids long.